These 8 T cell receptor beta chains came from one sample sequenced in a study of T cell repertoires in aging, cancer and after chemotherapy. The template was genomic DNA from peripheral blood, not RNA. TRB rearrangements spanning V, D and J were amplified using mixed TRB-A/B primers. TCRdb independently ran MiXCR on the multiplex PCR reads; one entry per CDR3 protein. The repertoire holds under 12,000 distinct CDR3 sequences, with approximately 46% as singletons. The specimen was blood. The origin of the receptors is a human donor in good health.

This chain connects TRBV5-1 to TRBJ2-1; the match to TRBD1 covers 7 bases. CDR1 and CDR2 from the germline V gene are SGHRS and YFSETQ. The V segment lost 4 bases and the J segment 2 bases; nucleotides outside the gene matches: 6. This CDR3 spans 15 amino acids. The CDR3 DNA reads TGCGCCAGCAGCGAGACAGGGCAAGCCTACAATGAGCAGTTCTTC. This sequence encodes CASSETGQAYNEQFF.

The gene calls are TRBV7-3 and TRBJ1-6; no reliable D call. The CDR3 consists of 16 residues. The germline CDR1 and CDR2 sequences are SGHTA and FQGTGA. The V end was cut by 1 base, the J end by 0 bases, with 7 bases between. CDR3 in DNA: TGTGCCAGCAGCTTAAATACAGACTCCTATAATTCACCCCTCCACTTT. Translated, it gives CASSLNTDSYNSPLHF.

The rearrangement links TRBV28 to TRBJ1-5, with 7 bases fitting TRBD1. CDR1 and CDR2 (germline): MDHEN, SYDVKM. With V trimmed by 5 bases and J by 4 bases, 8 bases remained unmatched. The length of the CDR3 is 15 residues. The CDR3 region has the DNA TGTGCCAGCAGTCCGCCGACAGGGCAGAATCAGCCCCAGCATTTT. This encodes CASSPPTGQNQPQHF.

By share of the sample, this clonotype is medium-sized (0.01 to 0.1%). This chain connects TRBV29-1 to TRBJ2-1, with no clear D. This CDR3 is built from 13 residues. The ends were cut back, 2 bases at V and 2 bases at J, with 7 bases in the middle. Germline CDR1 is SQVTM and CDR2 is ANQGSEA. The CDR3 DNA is TGCAGCGTTGAACGGGTAGCCTACAATGAGCAGTTCTTC. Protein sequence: CSVERVAYNEQFF.

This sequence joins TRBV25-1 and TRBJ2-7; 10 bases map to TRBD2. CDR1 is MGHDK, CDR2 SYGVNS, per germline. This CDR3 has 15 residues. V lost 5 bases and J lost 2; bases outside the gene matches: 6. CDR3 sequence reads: CASSLGLAATYEQYF. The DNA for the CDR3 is TGTGCCAGCAGTCTAGGACTAGCGGCAACCTACGAGCAGTACTTC.

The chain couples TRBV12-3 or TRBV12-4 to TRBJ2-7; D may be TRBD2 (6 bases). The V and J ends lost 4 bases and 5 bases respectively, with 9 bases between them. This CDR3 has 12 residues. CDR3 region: CASSWGLDEQYF. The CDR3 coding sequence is TGTGCCAGCAGTTGGGGACTTGACGAGCAGTACTTC.

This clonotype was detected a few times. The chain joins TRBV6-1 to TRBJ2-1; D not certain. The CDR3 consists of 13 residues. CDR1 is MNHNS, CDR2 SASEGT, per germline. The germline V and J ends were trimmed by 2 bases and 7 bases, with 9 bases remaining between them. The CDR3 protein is CASSEIGRNEQFF. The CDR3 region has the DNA TGTGCCAGCAGTGAAATCGGGCGGAATGAGCAGTTCTTC.

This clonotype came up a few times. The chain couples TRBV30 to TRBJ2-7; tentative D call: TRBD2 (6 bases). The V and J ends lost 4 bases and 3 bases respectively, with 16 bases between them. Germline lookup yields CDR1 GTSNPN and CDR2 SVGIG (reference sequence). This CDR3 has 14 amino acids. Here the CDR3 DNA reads TGTGCCTGGACCCGGGAGACCTCCCACTACGAGCAGTACTTC. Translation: CAWTRETSHYEQYF.